This paragraph reports one T cell receptor (beta chain). The clone's antigen remains unknown. Base qualities are not at hand, and no much larger clone is one base apart. The CDR3 starts with the cysteine, ends with the phenylalanine, and has 14 residues. Solely the CDR3 DNA is kept, with 42 bases framed from the first base. Cut back by 2 bases and 7 bases, the V and J ends lie 14 bases apart. According to the germline V gene (reference sequence), CDR1 reads MNHNY and CDR2 reads SVGAGI. The CDR3 regions of human TCRbeta chains were analyzed by immunosequencing. As for how the authors treated the data: Repertoire TCRs were checked for matches against a reference library of SARS-CoV-2-specific TCRs that had been generated using the MIRA antigen-specificity platform. Breadth meant the fraction of unique TCRs that were SARS-CoV-2-associated, whereas depth meant the fraction of total T cells that were SARS-CoV-2-associated. Each spike-specific TCR was assigned to its reactive spike region and to a CD4 or CD8 class using the MIRA data. Log10-transformed breadth and depth values were compared by one-way ANOVA with Sidak's multiple comparisons tests. Entries here come from immuneACCESS through TCRdb and include only in-frame sequences with V and J called. Some clones fail to appear in such tables; in the studies checked, an unresolved V gene covers under half of the shortfall, and the cause of the remainder is unknown. That table supplies the V and J calls and clone size; D and trimming were determined from the DNA. The sample records about 150,000 clones, around 90% of which are singletons. The ten largest clones take up 3% to 3.5% of the sample.

The sample originates from a study of T cell responses to AZD1222 COVID-19 vaccine listed by TCRdb under 2021. Study-level background: AZD1222 recipients with second doses at about 4 weeks or about 12 weeks were pooled, because spike-specific TCR depth and breadth did not differ between schedules. Trial participants were enrolled by age into 18-55, 56-69 and 70-plus year subgroups, with approximately 150, 30 and 60 TCR-sequenced participants respectively. TCR sequencing was performed for 230 to 250 trial participants, of whom about 200 were given two doses of AZD1222 and approximately 26 were given two doses of MenACWY control vaccine.

Study-level results and caveats: The whole spike protein was spanned by vaccine-associated CD4 TCRs, and dominant responses were seen in regions 160-218 and 743-854. No day 14 peak-response samples were available, so repertoires were characterized only after the peak T cell response. In the small 56-69-year group, the increase in depth fell short of significance, most likely because of low power. After two AZD1222 doses, both the breadth and the depth of spike-specific TCRs were significantly higher than at day 0 and than in MenACWY recipients. Participants were mostly white British and included more females than males, and it was suggested by the authors that clonal diversity may have been underestimated. Conclusions about previously exposed vaccinees were limited because only six AZD1222 recipients were SARS-CoV-2 seropositive at baseline. Epitopes outside the regions mutated in the B.1.351 and B.1.1.7 variants were reportedly recognized by nearly half of the unique spike-specific TCRs.

The sample's time point, from its label and the paper: baseline before first vaccination. Samples from vaccinated people were obtained from the UK trials COV001 and COV002, which included a single-blind randomized controlled phase 2/3 trial of AZD1222 (ChAdOx1 nCoV-19) in healthy adults. For TCRbeta chain sequencing, PBMC samples from trial participants were taken at day 0 and at day 28 after the second dose. The V and J genes are TRBV6-6 and TRBJ1-2, with TRBD1 perhaps the D gene, on 6 matching bases. This sequence originates from an adult in good health. This specimen was peripheral blood, taken on day 0 of AZD1222 vaccination. The nucleotide sequence reads as follows: TGTGCCAGCAGTTACCCCGAGGGGGGCTCTGGCTACACCTTC. This yields the protein CASSYPEGGSGYTF.